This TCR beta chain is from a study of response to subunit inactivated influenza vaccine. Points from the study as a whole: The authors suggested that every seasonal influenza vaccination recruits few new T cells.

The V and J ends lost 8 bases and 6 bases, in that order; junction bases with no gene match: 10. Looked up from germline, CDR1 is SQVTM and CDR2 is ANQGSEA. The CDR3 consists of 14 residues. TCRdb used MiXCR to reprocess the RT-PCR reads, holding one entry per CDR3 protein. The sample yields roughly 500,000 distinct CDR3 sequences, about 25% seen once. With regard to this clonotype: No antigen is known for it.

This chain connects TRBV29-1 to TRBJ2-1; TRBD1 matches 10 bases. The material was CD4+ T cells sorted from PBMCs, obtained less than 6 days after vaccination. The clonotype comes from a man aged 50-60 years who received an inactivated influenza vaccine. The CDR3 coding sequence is TGCAGCCTAGGGACAGGGGATTTCTCCAATGAGCAGTTCTTC. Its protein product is CSLGTGDFSNEQFF.